The T cell receptor (beta chain) described here comes from a study of blood T cell repertoires in COVID-19. V lost 6 bases to trimming and J lost 4 bases; unmatched junction nucleotides: 4. The CDR3 is made up of 13 amino acids. Authors' data handling: Reference gene primer amplification yielded estimated nucleated cell counts. Sequencing used immunoSEQ multiplex PCR; TCRdb keeps in-frame clones, though not all of them. Clone size and V and J calls were adopted from that table, with D and trimming inferred from the DNA. The data contain about 91,000 clones, roughly four fifths of them singletons. This TCR derives from a man in his fifties with active or convalescent COVID-19. The source material was peripheral blood. The rearrangement uses TRBV12-3 or TRBV12-4 and TRBJ1-2; 8 positions agree with TRBD1. The CDR3 DNA reads as TGTGCCAGCAGCTCGGGACAGGTCTATGGCTACACCTTC. Amino acid sequence: CASSSGQVYGYTF.